This T cell receptor (beta chain) was captured by sequencing in a study of blood T cell repertoires in COVID-19. Some clones are missing from TCRdb's copy, which holds only in-frame ones; the method was immunoSEQ multiplex PCR. The table lists 140,000 or so clones, 80% to 90% of them singletons. Germline V gives CDR1 SGHAT, CDR2 FQDESV (reference sequence). V dropped 4 bases and J dropped 8; count of bases not matched to a gene: 8. The CDR3 is 15 amino acids. The gene calls are TRBV11-1 and TRBJ1-4, with 9 bases lining up with TRBD1. This TCR was recovered from a human donor with acute or convalescent COVID-19. The donor label of this sample is uncertain. The sequenced sample was peripheral blood. CDR3 DNA sequence: TGTGCCAGCAGCTCAACACAGGGGGCGAACGAAAAACTGTTTTTT. Its protein product is CASSSTQGANEKLFF.